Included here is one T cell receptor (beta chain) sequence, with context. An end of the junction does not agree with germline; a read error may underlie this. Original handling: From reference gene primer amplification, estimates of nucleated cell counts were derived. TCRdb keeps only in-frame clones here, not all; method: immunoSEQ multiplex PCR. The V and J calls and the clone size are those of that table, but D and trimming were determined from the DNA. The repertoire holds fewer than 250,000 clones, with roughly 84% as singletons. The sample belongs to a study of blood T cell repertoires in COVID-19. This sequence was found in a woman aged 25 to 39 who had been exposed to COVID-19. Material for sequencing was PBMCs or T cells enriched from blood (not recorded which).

CDR3 nucleotides: TGCGCCAGCAGCTTGGTTCAGGACCAGCGGTTCTTC. Amino acids: CASSLVQDQRFF. The V call is TRBV5-1, the J call TRBJ2-7, with D perhaps matching TRBD2 (5 bases). The CDR3 runs to 12 residues. Germline V gene data show CDR1 as SGHRS and CDR2 as YFSETQ.